The sequence of this TCR beta chain was determined in a study of T-cell memory formation after mild COVID-19. V shed 5 bases and J shed 1 base, with 17 bases lying between them. CDR1 is SGHAT and CDR2 is FQNNGV in the germline V gene. CDR3 length equals 16 residues. Study outcomes and limitations: Prior to infection, memory already included some responding clones, suggesting cross-reactive memory joined. CD4+ clones that contracted lay mainly in CM and EM; CD8+ ones lay in EMRA. Second-wave clones reaching peak frequency on day 37 lacked confirmed SARS-CoV-2 specificity.

After 5'RACE with constant-segment primers, TCR alpha and TCR beta cDNA libraries carrying sample barcodes and UMIs were obtained. TCRdb reprocessed the 5' RACE reads via MiXCR and lists one record per CDR3 protein. The sample contains hundreds of thousands of distinct CDR3 sequences, approximately 15% of which appear only once. About this clonotype: Its antigen remains unidentified.

The sequence was obtained from a man aged 18 to 30 who had mild COVID-19 (a few samples of this study predate the infection). Cell type and time point are not known. The V gene is TRBV11-2, the J gene TRBJ1-1; D possibly corresponds to TRBD1 (5 bases). Sequences were obtained from PBMCs or a T cell subset sorted from them (not recorded which). The DNA of the CDR3 is TGTGCCAGCAGCCCGCCTTTAGCCGGGGGGAACACTGAAGCTTTCTTT. Translation gives CASSPPLAGGNTEAFF.